Listed below are T cell receptor beta chains from one sample, sequenced in a study of beta chain features in type 1 diabetes. Using immunoSEQ multiplex PCR, the repertoire was profiled, and TCRdb retains in-frame clones only, with some absent. The data show fewer than 400,000 clones, with under 8.5% seen just once and 0.44% held by the top ten. Sequencing was done on a sample of central memory CD4+ T cells from blood. The receptors were gathered from a young woman in good health. The CDR3 runs from the conserved cysteine through the conserved F or W. The D gene is left open where the match is weak. A row's size may be missing; if present it is once, few, many or a size class.

clone size: NA; J gene: TRBJ1-5; V gene: TRBV6-6; D gene: TRBD1; CDR3 DNA: TGTGCCAGCACCAACAGGGGATTAGGCAATCAGCCCCAGCATTTT; CDR3 protein: CASTNRGLGNQPQHF
clone size: few; J gene: TRBJ2-1; V gene: TRBV28; D gene: NA; CDR3 DNA: TGTGCCAGCAGTTTGTACTATGCCGGGAGAGAGGAGCAGTTCTTC; CDR3 protein: CASSLYYAGREEQFF
clone size: many; J gene: TRBJ2-5; V gene: TRBV5-5; D gene: NA; CDR3 DNA: TGTGCCAGCAGCTTAATGTATTCGGAGACCCAGTACTTC; CDR3 protein: CASSLMYSETQYF
clone size: few; J gene: TRBJ1-2; V gene: TRBV10-2; D gene: TRBD1; CDR3 DNA: TGCGCCAGCAGGGAGACAGGGGGTAACTATGGCTACACCTTC; CDR3 protein: CASRETGGNYGYTF
clone size: few; J gene: TRBJ2-1; V gene: TRBV28; D gene: NA; CDR3 DNA: TGTGCCAGCAGTTTTTTACGGGGGGCCCTCGGCAATGAGCAGTTCTTC; CDR3 protein: CASSFLRGALGNEQFF
clone size: few; J gene: TRBJ2-1; V gene: TRBV10-3; D gene: NA; CDR3 DNA: TGTGCCACCCTTGCAGCGGAAAGCTCCTACAATGAGCAGTTCTTC; CDR3 protein: CATLAAESSYNEQFF
clone size: few; J gene: TRBJ2-7; V gene: TRBV5-6; D gene: TRBD1; CDR3 DNA: TGTGCCAGCAGTGAGGGACAGGGGGCTTACGAGCAGTACTTC; CDR3 protein: CASSEGQGAYEQYF
clone size: NA; J gene: TRBJ1-2; V gene: TRBV7-9; D gene: NA; CDR3 DNA: TGTGCCAGCAGGAGGGATCTTGGCAAACAGGGAGGCTACACCTTC; CDR3 protein: CASRRDLGKQGGYTF
clone size: NA; J gene: TRBJ2-7; V gene: TRBV6-1; D gene: TRBD1; CDR3 DNA: TGTGCCAGCAGTGAACGAGACAGGGGCGGCTACGAGCAGTACTTC; CDR3 protein: CASSERDRGGYEQYF
clone size: few; J gene: TRBJ2-1; V gene: TRBV7-9; D gene: NA; CDR3 DNA: TGTGCCAGCAGCTTTGAGGGGAATGAGCAGTTCTTC; CDR3 protein: CASSFEGNEQFF
clone size: few; J gene: TRBJ1-5; V gene: TRBV5-1; D gene: NA; CDR3 DNA: TGCGCCAGCAGCTTGGGAGGGGGGAGGAATCAGCCCCAGCATTTT; CDR3 protein: CASSLGGGRNQPQHF
clone size: NA; J gene: TRBJ2-7; V gene: TRBV29-1; D gene: TRBD1; CDR3 DNA: TGCAGCGTTGCCCGGACAGGGGGCGACGAGCAGTACTTC; CDR3 protein: CSVARTGGDEQYF
clone size: NA; J gene: TRBJ2-1; V gene: TRBV7-2; D gene: TRBD2; CDR3 DNA: TGTGCCAGCATCCCCTTTAGCGGGAGGATATACAATGAGCAGTTCTTC; CDR3 protein: CASIPFSGRIYNEQFF
clone size: NA; J gene: TRBJ2-3; V gene: TRBV6-5; D gene: TRBD2; CDR3 DNA: TGTGCCAGCAGAACCCTAGCGGGAGGGACAGATACGCAGTATTTT; CDR3 protein: CASRTLAGGTDTQYF
clone size: NA; J gene: TRBJ1-1; V gene: TRBV7-9; D gene: NA; CDR3 DNA: TGTGCCAGCAGCACTAAGTTCTACACTGAAGCTTTCTTT; CDR3 protein: CASSTKFYTEAFF
clone size: few; J gene: TRBJ2-7; V gene: TRBV5-6; D gene: TRBD1; CDR3 DNA: TGTGCCAGCAGCTCCCCATCCGGGACAGGCTACGAGCAGTACTTC; CDR3 protein: CASSSPSGTGYEQYF
clone size: few; J gene: TRBJ1-5; V gene: TRBV28; D gene: TRBD1; CDR3 DNA: TGTGCCAGCAGCACGACAGGGGAAGCAGATCGGCCCCAGCATTTT; CDR3 protein: CASSTTGEADRPQHF
clone size: NA; J gene: TRBJ2-1; V gene: TRBV28; D gene: NA; CDR3 DNA: TGTGCCAGCAGTTCCCAGGGGAAGAATGAGCAGTTCTTC; CDR3 protein: CASSSQGKNEQFF
clone size: NA; J gene: TRBJ1-1; V gene: TRBV6-5; D gene: NA; CDR3 DNA: TGTGCCAGCAGTTACTCGAAGAACACTGAAGCTTTCTTT; CDR3 protein: CASSYSKNTEAFF
clone size: NA; J gene: TRBJ2-1; V gene: TRBV11-3; D gene: TRBD2; CDR3 DNA: TGTGCCAGCAGCTCGACCGGGACTAGCGGGACCAATGAGCAGTTCTTC; CDR3 protein: CASSSTGTSGTNEQFF
clone size: few; J gene: TRBJ2-1; V gene: TRBV25-1; D gene: TRBD1; CDR3 DNA: TGTGCCAGCAGTGAACAGTACAGGGGCGATGAGCAGTTCTTC; CDR3 protein: CASSEQYRGDEQFF
clone size: few; J gene: TRBJ2-3; V gene: TRBV7-2; D gene: NA; CDR3 DNA: TGTGCCAGCAGCACCCGAACTCCACCAGATACGCAGTATTTT; CDR3 protein: CASSTRTPPDTQYF
clone size: NA; J gene: TRBJ2-7; V gene: TRBV25-1; D gene: NA; CDR3 DNA: TGTGCCAGCAGTGAATCGGGCATTGCCTACGAGCAGTACTTC; CDR3 protein: CASSESGIAYEQYF
clone size: many; J gene: TRBJ2-1; V gene: TRBV20-1; D gene: NA; CDR3 DNA: TGCAGTGCTAGAGCTGGTGTCGGCAGGGTCTTC; CDR3 protein: CSARAGVGRVF
clone size: NA; J gene: TRBJ2-1; V gene: TRBV18; D gene: NA; CDR3 DNA: TGTGCCAGCTCGCCCCATCGAGCGTACGAGCAGTTCTTC; CDR3 protein: CASSPHRAYEQFF
clone size: NA; J gene: TRBJ1-2; V gene: TRBV27; D gene: NA; CDR3 DNA: TGTGCCAGCACTTCGGTAAAAGCTAACTATGGCTACACCTTC; CDR3 protein: CASTSVKANYGYTF
clone size: NA; J gene: TRBJ1-1; V gene: TRBV27; D gene: NA; CDR3 DNA: TGTGCCAGCAGTTTCAGAGGGCTTATGGGTGGGAACACTGAAGCTTTCTTT; CDR3 protein: CASSFRGLMGGNTEAFF
clone size: NA; J gene: TRBJ2-6; V gene: TRBV28; D gene: NA; CDR3 DNA: TGTGCCAGCAGACAAGGAGGCTCTGGGGCCAACGTCCTGACTTTC; CDR3 protein: CASRQGGSGANVLTF
clone size: many; J gene: TRBJ2-4; V gene: TRBV2; D gene: NA; CDR3 DNA: TGTGCCAGCAGTGAAGAGATGACTAGTCGTCGTATCATTCAGTACTTC; CDR3 protein: CASSEEMTSRRIIQYF
clone size: NA; J gene: TRBJ2-7; V gene: TRBV20-1; D gene: NA; CDR3 DNA: TGCAGTGTGCTGCAGCCCTACGAGCAGTACTTC; CDR3 protein: CSVLQPYEQYF
clone size: many; J gene: TRBJ2-1; V gene: TRBV6-1; D gene: NA; CDR3 DNA: TGTGCCAGTTTGTTCGGGGGAGCCAACAATGAGCAGTTCTTC; CDR3 protein: CASLFGGANNEQFF
clone size: few; J gene: TRBJ2-1; V gene: TRBV28; D gene: NA; CDR3 DNA: TGTGCCAGCAGCAGCATCGGGACGGATCAGCAGTTCTTC; CDR3 protein: CASSSIGTDQQFF
clone size: many; J gene: TRBJ1-2; V gene: TRBV18; D gene: TRBD1; CDR3 DNA: TGTGCCAGCTCACCTATGGGACAGAACTATGGCTACACCTTC; CDR3 protein: CASSPMGQNYGYTF
clone size: few; J gene: TRBJ2-5; V gene: TRBV29-1; D gene: NA; CDR3 DNA: TGCAGCGTTGAAGAGGGGGGTATAGCTGAGACCCAGTACTTC; CDR3 protein: CSVEEGGIAETQYF
clone size: few; J gene: TRBJ1-1; V gene: TRBV18; D gene: TRBD1; CDR3 DNA: TGTGCCAGCTCACCAGAAACTGACAGGGGGGCTGAAGCTTTCTTT; CDR3 protein: CASSPETDRGAEAFF
clone size: NA; J gene: TRBJ2-3; V gene: TRBV19; D gene: TRBD2; CDR3 DNA: TGTGCCAGTAGCCCTCGCGCGGGGGGACGCACAGATACGCAGTATTTT; CDR3 protein: CASSPRAGGRTDTQYF
clone size: few; J gene: TRBJ2-1; V gene: TRBV6-6; D gene: TRBD2; CDR3 DNA: TGTGCCAGCACCAAACGGGAGGCCAACAATGAGCAGTTCTTC; CDR3 protein: CASTKREANNEQFF
clone size: NA; J gene: TRBJ2-7; V gene: TRBV6-5; D gene: NA; CDR3 DNA: TGTGCCAGCAGTGACAGGGACTCAGCCCACGAGCAGTACTTC; CDR3 protein: CASSDRDSAHEQYF